The 19 T cell receptor beta chains below come from one sample, sequenced in a study of Ad26.COV2.S vaccination and SARS-CoV-2 variants. Clones were read by immunoSEQ multiplex PCR, and TCRdb kept only the in-frame ones, dropping some. This sample carries about 420,000 clones, 88% of them seen once, and the ten largest clones take 3.6%. Specified treatment: around 19 received Ad26.COV2.S at low or high dose, single or two shots; about 5 received placebo; per-sample allocation not given. Sampling happened 63 days after the first vaccine or placebo injection. Sequences were derived from peripheral blood, sampled in a trial of Ad26.COV2.S vaccine versus placebo. These receptor sequences come from a person aged 18-60 years who received the Ad26.COV2.S COVID-19 vaccine or a placebo.

The V and J genes are TRBV4-1 and TRBJ2-2; D possibly corresponds to TRBD1 (6 bases). Germline V gives CDR1 MGHRA, CDR2 YSYEKL. This CDR3 has 18 residues. The V gene lost 4 bases and the J gene lost 2 bases, with 20 bases spanning the gap. CDR3 protein: CASSRAEPGHSNTGELFF. The CDR3 DNA sequence: TGCGCCAGCAGCCGAGCTGAACCGGGACACTCAAACACCGGGGAGCTGTTTTTT.

V usage is TRBV6-2 or TRBV6-3 and J usage is TRBJ1-2; D possibly corresponds to TRBD1 (6 bases). From germline, CDR1 is MNHEY and CDR2 SVGEGT. This CDR3 is 16 amino acids long. The germline V and J ends were trimmed by 6 bases and 8 bases, with 25 bases remaining between them. CDR3 residues: CASSRRDTSRPIGYTF. CDR3 sequence (DNA): TGTGCCAGCAGCCGCCGGGACACCAGCCGACCAATCGGCTACACCTTC.

This clone was picked up one time. The J gene is TRBJ1-2, the V gene TRBV4-1; tentative D call: TRBD1 (5 bases). The germline V and J ends were trimmed by 2 bases and 8 bases, with 15 bases remaining between them. The CDR3 contains 14 residues. Germline V gene data show CDR1 as MGHRA and CDR2 as YSYEKL. The CDR3 reads CASSQPSGDRGYTF. CDR3 coding DNA: TGCGCCAGCAGCCAACCGTCGGGGGATAGGGGCTACACCTTC.

The V gene is TRBV7-9, the J gene TRBJ2-7; 12 positions agree with TRBD2. V lost 2 bases and J lost 1; bases outside the gene matches: 0. The CDR3 contains 15 residues. Germline V gene lookup returns CDR1 SEHNR and CDR2 FQNEAQ (reference sequence). The CDR3 DNA is TGTGCCAGCAGCTTAACTAGCGGGGGGTCCTACGAGCAGTACTTC. Amino acid sequence: CASSLTSGGSYEQYF. Variable domain in full (rest from reference TRBV7-9 and TRBJ2-7): DTGVSQNPRHKITKRGQNVTFRCDPISEHNRLYWYRQTLGQGPEFLTYFQNEAQLEKSRLLSDRFSAERPKGSFSTLEIQRTEQGDSAMYLCASSLTSGGSYEQYFGPGTRLTVT.

This clone has just one count. The rearrangement links TRBV7-2 to TRBJ2-5, with a possible D match to TRBD2 (5 bases). The CDR3 extends over 15 amino acids. The V and J ends lost 1 base and 5 bases respectively, with 14 bases between them. Germline V CDR1 and CDR2: SGHTA, FQGNSA. Here the CDR3 reads CASSLESSGYETQYF. CDR3 coding DNA: TGTGCCAGCAGCTTAGAGTCATCGGGGTACGAGACCCAGTACTTC.

The chain uses TRBV18 and TRBJ2-3; 8 nucleotides line up with TRBD1. Trimming cost V 3 bases and J 6 bases; bases outside gene matches: 5. Germline V CDR1 and CDR2: KGHSH, LQKENI. The CDR3 loop spans 14 amino acids. The CDR3 nucleotides read TGTGCCAGCTCACCTTCAGGGGGCTTGGATACGCAGTATTTT. Residues: CASSPSGGLDTQYF. Full variable domain (outside the CDR3, taken from reference TRBV18 and TRBJ2-3): NAGVMQNPRHLVRRRGQEARLRCSPMKGHSHVYWYRQLPEEGLKFMVYLQKENIIDESGMPKERFSAEFPKEGPSILRIQQVVRGDSAAYFCASSPSGGLDTQYFGPGTRLTVL.

This chain uses TRBV19 with TRBJ2-1; no firm D call. Per germline, CDR1 LNHDA and CDR2 SQIVND (reference sequence). Trimming stripped 7 bases from V and 7 bases from J, with 8 bases between. CDR3 length equals 11 residues. DNA for the CDR3: TGTGCCAGTAAAAAAGTTAATGAGCAGTTCTTC. Protein product: CASKKVNEQFF.

This chain joins TRBV4-2 and TRBJ2-5; D is perhaps TRBD2 (7 bases). V lost 3 bases to trimming and J lost 4 bases, with 15 bases between them. This CDR3 region has 15 residues. Looked up from germline, CDR1 is LGHNA and CDR2 is YNFKEQ. CDR3 DNA sequence: TGTGCCAGCAGCCAGGCCCGAGGGGGGGGAGAGACCCAGTACTTC. Protein: CASSQARGGGETQYF.

The CDR3 spells CASSSLRDTLIYGYTF. The CDR3 bases are TGTGCCAGCAGTTCGTTACGGGACACCCTAATCTATGGCTACACCTTC. This chain joins TRBV27 and TRBJ1-2; D possibly corresponds to TRBD1 (6 bases). Trimming shortened V by 4 bases and J by 4 bases, and 19 bases separated the two germline ends. This CDR3 has 16 amino acids. The V gene's germline CDR1 is MNHEY and CDR2 SMNVEV (reference sequence).

The V gene is TRBV25-1, the J gene TRBJ2-1; TRBD1 matches at 9 bases. Trimming cost V 2 bases and J 6 bases; bases outside gene matches: 5. The germline V gene has CDR1 MGHDK and CDR2 SYGVNS. CDR3 length equals 15 residues. CDR3 protein: CASSENRGRINEQFF. The DNA for the CDR3 is TGTGCCAGCAGTGAAAACAGGGGGCGCATCAATGAGCAGTTCTTC.

The rearrangement joins TRBV15 to TRBJ2-7, with TRBD1 identical over 7 bases. The CDR3 spans 14 residues. Losses at the gene ends were 6 bases for V and 2 bases for J; bases not matched to a gene: 7. Germline V lookup: CDR1 LNHNV, CDR2 YYDKDF (reference sequence). The CDR3 region has the DNA TGTGCCACCAGTTGGGGACAGACAACCTACGAGCAGTACTTC. It specifies CATSWGQTTYEQYF. Complete variable domain (other parts from reference TRBV15 and TRBJ2-7): DAMVIQNPRYQVTQFGKPVTLSCSQTLNHNVMYWYQQKSSQAPKLLFHYYDKDFNNEADTPDNFQSRRPNTSFCFLDIRSPGLGDTAMYLCATSWGQTTYEQYFGPGTRLTVT.

This clone has a handful of counts. This chain joins TRBV4-2 and TRBJ1-5, with a possible D match to TRBD1 (5 bases). The V gene's germline CDR1 is LGHNA and CDR2 YNFKEQ. CDR3 length: 12 amino acids. V lost 4 bases, J lost 7 bases, and 8 bases lay in between. CDR3 in DNA: TGTGCCAGCAGCCGTGGGGGGCAGCCCCAGCATTTT. Its protein product is CASSRGGQPQHF.

The chain uses TRBV4-2 and TRBJ2-5; 7 bases line up with TRBD2. CDR1 LGHNA and CDR2 YNFKEQ come from the germline V gene. The junction had 8 bases not matched to a gene; V was cut back by 4 bases and J by 3 bases. The CDR3 spans 15 residues. CDR3 DNA sequence: TGTGCCAGCAGCCGGGGTGGCGGGGGAGAAGAGACCCAGTACTTC. Translating it yields CASSRGGGGEETQYF.

The table lists this clone with a few counts. This chain connects TRBV30 to TRBJ2-7; TRBD1 is a possible D gene (6 bases). The V gene's germline CDR1 is GTSNPN and CDR2 SVGIG (reference sequence). CDR3 length: 13 residues. V lost 1 base to trimming and J lost 1 base, with 8 bases between them. Here the CDR3 reads CAWSGTVSYEQYF. The CDR3 coding sequence is TGTGCCTGGAGTGGGACAGTGTCCTACGAGCAGTACTTC. Looking up the rest from reference TRBV30 and TRBJ2-7 gives the full variable domain: SQTIHQWPATLVQPVGSPLSLECTVEGTSNPNLYWYRQAAGRGLQLLFYSVGIGQISSEVPQNLSASRPQDRQFILSSKKLLLSDSGFYLCAWSGTVSYEQYFGPGTRLTVT.

The chain carries TRBV10-3 and TRBJ2-5, with 7 bases aligning to TRBD2. After removal of 3 bases from V and 5 bases from J, the junction contained 9 bases not matched to a gene. The CDR3 totals 15 residues. Germline V gene sequence: CDR1 ENHRY, CDR2 SYGVKD. The chain's CDR3 is CAISDGTRAGETQYF. CDR3 bases: TGTGCCATCAGTGACGGGACCAGAGCGGGGGAGACCCAGTACTTC.

With respect to this clone: Other DNA sequences in the same sample also yield this CDR3. The genes are TRBV13 and TRBJ2-3; D not certain. The ends were cut back, 3 bases at V and 3 bases at J, with 10 bases in the middle. CDR3 length: 14 amino acids. Germline CDR1 and CDR2: PRHDT and FYEKMQ (reference sequence). The CDR3: CASSLGLGTDTQYF. In DNA form, the CDR3 reads TGTGCCAGCAGCTTGGGTTTGGGTACAGATACGCAGTATTTT.

The rearrangement links TRBV4-3 to TRBJ2-1, with 12 bases that match TRBD2. Germline values: CDR1 LGHNA, CDR2 YSLEER. The CDR3 runs 19 residues. V lost 0 bases, J lost 4 bases, and 10 bases stayed unmatched. CDR3 coding DNA: TGCGCCAGCAGCCAAGATACTGGCGGGACTAGCGGGCTATACAATGAGCAGTTCTTC. Protein: CASSQDTGGTSGLYNEQFF.

The V and J genes are TRBV19 and TRBJ2-1; 9 nucleotides match TRBD2. The V gene's germline CDR1 is LNHDA and CDR2 SQIVND (reference sequence). The CDR3 is 17 amino acids. Trimming removed 4 bases from V and 8 bases from J; junction bases left unmatched: 15. The CDR3 loop is CASSTRRGRGGSDEQFF. Written as DNA, the CDR3 is TGTGCCAGTAGTACCCGCCGGGGGCGGGGGGGCAGCGATGAGCAGTTCTTC.

This sequence joins TRBV28 and TRBJ1-4, with a weak D call TRBD1 (6 bases). CDR3 size: 16 residues. CDR1 is MDHEN, CDR2 SYDVKM, per germline. V lost 6 bases and J lost 0, with 14 bases in between. The CDR3 sequence: CASSLRGAPTNEKLFF. The DNA of the CDR3 is TGTGCCAGCAGCCTAAGGGGGGCCCCAACTAATGAAAAACTGTTTTTT.